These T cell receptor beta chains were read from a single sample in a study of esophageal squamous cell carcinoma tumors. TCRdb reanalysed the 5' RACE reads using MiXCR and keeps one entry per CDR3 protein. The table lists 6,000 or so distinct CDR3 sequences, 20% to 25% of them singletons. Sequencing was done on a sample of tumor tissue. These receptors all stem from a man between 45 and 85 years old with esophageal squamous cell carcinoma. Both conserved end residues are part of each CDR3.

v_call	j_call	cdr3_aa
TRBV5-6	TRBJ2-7	CASSTDLTYEQYF
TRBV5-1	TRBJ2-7	CASSSDLTSYEQYF
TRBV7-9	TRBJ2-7	CASSRLLGEGYEQYF
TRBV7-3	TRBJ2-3	CVSSRGLAGADTQYF
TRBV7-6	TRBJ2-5	CASSSRGRYQETQYF
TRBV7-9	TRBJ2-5	CASSLVQAQETQYF
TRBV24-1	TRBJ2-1	CATSVGRGALYNEQFF
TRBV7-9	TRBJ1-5	CASSLTEQPQHF
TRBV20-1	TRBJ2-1	CSANLDSGGAGNEQFF
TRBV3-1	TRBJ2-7	CASMPRGSYEQYF
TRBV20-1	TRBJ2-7	CSARTHLEQYF
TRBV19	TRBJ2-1	CASSIFGLAGGPNEQFF
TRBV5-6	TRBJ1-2	CASSFSGAGYGYTF
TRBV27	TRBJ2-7	CASSRLATVLYEQYF
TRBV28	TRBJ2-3	CSSRTSGQSTDTQYF
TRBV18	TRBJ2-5	CASSPRREETQYF
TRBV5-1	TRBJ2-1	CASSSPEGGSCGNEQLF
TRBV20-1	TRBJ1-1	CSARDQGGGTEAFF
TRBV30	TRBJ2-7	CAWSTSAYEQYF
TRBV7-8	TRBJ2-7	CASSLSGTGELDEQYF
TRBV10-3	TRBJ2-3	CAISERGGAGTDTQYF
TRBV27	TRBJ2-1	CASSFRGSSYNEQFF
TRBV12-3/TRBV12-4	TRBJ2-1	CASRTGTSGARDQFF
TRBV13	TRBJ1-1	CASSPREGDTEAFF
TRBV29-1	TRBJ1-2	CSVEFPGVGDTF
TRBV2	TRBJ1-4	CASSPTGGEKLFF
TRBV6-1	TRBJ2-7	CASSEQGYEQYF
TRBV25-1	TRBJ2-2	CASSERANTGELFF
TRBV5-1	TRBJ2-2	CASSRTSANTGELFF
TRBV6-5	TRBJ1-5	CASSYGRYQPQHF
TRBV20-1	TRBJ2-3	CSARRLAVTDTQYF
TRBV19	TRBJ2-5	CASRPGLAGGETQYF
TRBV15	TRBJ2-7	CATSRSDRGYEQYF
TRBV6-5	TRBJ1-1	CASSYSRRTEAFF
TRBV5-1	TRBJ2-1	CASSLGLVYNEQFF
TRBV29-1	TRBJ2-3	CSVGGLAGSSTDTQYF
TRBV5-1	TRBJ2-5	CASSSNQETQYF
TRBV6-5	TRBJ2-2	CASSYSSGWTTGELFF
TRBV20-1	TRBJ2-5	CSARETSGRQETQYF
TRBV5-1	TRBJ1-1	CAASGGRNTEAFF
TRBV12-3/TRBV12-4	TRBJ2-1	CASSLVEVNEQFF
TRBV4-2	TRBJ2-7	CASSRGGFYEQYF
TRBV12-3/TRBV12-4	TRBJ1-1	CASSLVAGKGAFF
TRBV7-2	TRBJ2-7	CASSRTSGETYEQYF
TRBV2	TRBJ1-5	CASSGGEGQPQHF
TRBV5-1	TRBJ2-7	CASTPGTEISYEQYF
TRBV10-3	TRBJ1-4	CATTGGAAEKLFF
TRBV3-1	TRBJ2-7	CASSPSVTYEQYF
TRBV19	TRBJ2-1	CASSMGTSGSWGSYNEQFF
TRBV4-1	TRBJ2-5	CASSQVGPSATQYF
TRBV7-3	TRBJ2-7	CASSLTAGGSEQYF